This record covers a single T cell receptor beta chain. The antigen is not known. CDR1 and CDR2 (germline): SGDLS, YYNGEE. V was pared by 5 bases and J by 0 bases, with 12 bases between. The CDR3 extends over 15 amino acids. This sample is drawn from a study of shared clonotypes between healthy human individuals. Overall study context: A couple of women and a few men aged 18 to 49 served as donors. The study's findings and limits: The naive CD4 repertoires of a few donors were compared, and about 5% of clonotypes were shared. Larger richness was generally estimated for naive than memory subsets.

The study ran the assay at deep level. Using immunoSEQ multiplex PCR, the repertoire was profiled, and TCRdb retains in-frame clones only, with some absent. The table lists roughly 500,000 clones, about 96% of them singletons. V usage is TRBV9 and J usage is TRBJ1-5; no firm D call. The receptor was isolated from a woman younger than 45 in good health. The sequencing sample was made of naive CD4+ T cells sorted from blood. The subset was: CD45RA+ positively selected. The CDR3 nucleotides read TGTGCCAGCAGTAATCACCCCCGTAGCAATCAGCCCCAGCATTTT. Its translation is CASSNHPRSNQPQHF.